The 19 T cell receptor beta chains given below trace back to one sample, sequenced in a study of control samples from healthy donors and cancer patients. Produced via immunoSEQ multiplex PCR; TCRdb's table is partial and in-frame only. Of 70,000 or so clones listed, 75% to 90% were seen once; the top ten hold under 30%. The specimen sequenced was blood. The receptors here all came from a man aged 45-65 years in good health.

The chain combines TRBV11-1 with TRBJ2-3; 7 nucleotides match TRBD2. The CDR3 spans 14 residues. V was pared by 3 bases and J by 4 bases, with 4 bases of the junction left unmatched. CDR1 and CDR2 from the germline V gene are SGHAT and FQDESV (reference sequence). The CDR3: CASSFEGRADTQYF. The CDR3 DNA reads TGTGCCAGCAGCTTTGAGGGGAGGGCAGATACGCAGTATTTT.

The gene calls are TRBV11-2 and TRBJ2-3; D gene uncertain. This CDR3 spans 12 amino acids. The germline CDR1 and CDR2 sequences are SGHAT and FQNNGV. V gave up 5 bases and J gave up 4 bases, with 7 bases separating them. CDR3 loop: CASSAVSDTQYF. The CDR3 bases are TGTGCCAGCAGCGCCGTTTCAGATACGCAGTATTTT.

The rearrangement uses TRBV5-4 and TRBJ2-3; no firm D call. The CDR3 runs to 13 residues. Germline V gene lookup returns CDR1 SGHNT and CDR2 YYREEE (reference sequence). The V end lost 4 bases, the J end lost 7 bases, and 13 bases lay between the germline ends. CDR3 coding DNA: TGTGCCAGCAGCCCTAAGGGTCCAAATACGCAGTATTTT. This gives the protein CASSPKGPNTQYF.

The rearrangement links TRBV7-7 to TRBJ2-6, with 11 bases aligning to TRBD1. The CDR3 runs 19 residues. V shed 5 bases, J shed 2 bases, and the junction held 11 bases outside the gene matches. Germline V gives CDR1 SSHAT, CDR2 FNYEAQ (reference sequence). The CDR3 region is CASSQRVPGQGAGANVLTF. The CDR3 region has the DNA TGTGCCAGCAGCCAGAGAGTCCCGGGACAGGGGGCTGGGGCCAACGTCCTGACTTTC.

V and J are TRBV25-1 and TRBJ1-2, with D maybe TRBD1 (5 bases). This CDR3 spans 12 amino acids. Per the germline V gene, CDR1 is MGHDK and CDR2 is SYGVNS. Trimming cost V 7 bases and J 3 bases, with 9 bases left between them. In DNA form, the CDR3 reads TGTGCCAGCACCGGGACCTACTATGGCTACACCTTC. This codes for CASTGTYYGYTF.

V gene TRBV5-1 combines with J gene TRBJ2-7, with D possibly TRBD2 on 5 matching bases. This CDR3 region has 15 residues. The germline V and J ends were trimmed by 0 bases and 4 bases, with 14 bases remaining between them. Germline-derived CDR1 and CDR2 are SGHRS and YFSETQ. CDR3 in DNA: TGCGCCAGCAGCTTGGCCGGGTCAGGAGGATACGAGCAGTACTTC. This encodes CASSLAGSGGYEQYF.

The V call is TRBV7-2, the J call TRBJ1-2; D is unclear. Germline values: CDR1 SGHTA, CDR2 FQGNSA. V was cut by 0 bases and J by 8 bases, with 10 bases left in between. The CDR3 length is 13 residues. The CDR3 here is CASSLALSGGYTF. DNA of the CDR3: TGTGCCAGCAGCTTAGCGTTGTCCGGAGGCTACACCTTC.

The chain employs TRBV6-2 or TRBV6-3 and TRBJ2-7, with 9 bases matching TRBD2. V shed 6 bases, J shed 2 bases, and the junction held 8 bases outside the gene matches. The CDR3 runs 15 residues. CDR1 is MNHEY, CDR2 SVGEGT, per germline. CDR3 DNA: TGTGCCAGCAGCCCCCCCGCGGGGGGGACCTACGAGCAGTACTTC. It specifies CASSPPAGGTYEQYF.

This clone was seen a single time. The chain employs TRBV27 and TRBJ2-7; 8 nucleotides match TRBD1. V trimming: 2 bases; J trimming: 2 bases; junction bases outside the gene matches: 5. Germline assignment: CDR1 MNHEY and CDR2 SMNVEV (reference sequence). This CDR3 is 15 amino acids long. CDR3 in amino acids: CASSLDRGRTYEQYF. The CDR3 bases are TGTGCCAGCAGTTTAGACAGGGGACGGACCTACGAGCAGTACTTC.

The CDR3 is CASSQLGRQETQYF. The DNA for the CDR3 is TGTGCCAGCAGCCAACTGGGGCGGCAAGAGACCCAGTACTTC. The gene calls are TRBV3-1 (or the pseudogene TRBV3-2) and TRBJ2-5; weak D call: TRBD1 (5 bases). Trimming took 2 bases from V and 2 from J, leaving 9 bases between them. CDR1 LGHDT and CDR2 YNNKEL come from the germline V gene (reference sequence). The CDR3 sequence is 14 residues long.

The chain joins TRBV7-2 to TRBJ2-2; either TRBD1 or TRBD2 may fit D (6 bases each). Trimming took off 6 bases at V and 2 bases at J, with 16 bases between the two ends. In germline, CDR1 is SGHTA, CDR2 FQGNSA. The CDR3 consists of 16 residues. The CDR3 region has the DNA TGTGCCAGCAGGGAGAGGGGGGCCTCAAACACCGGGGAGCTGTTTTTT. Its translation is CASRERGASNTGELFF.

The J gene is TRBJ2-1, the V gene TRBV7-7; 9 nucleotides match TRBD2. This CDR3 spans 15 amino acids. Germline trimming cut 0 bases from V and 7 bases from J; bases unmatched to any gene: 4. Germline values: CDR1 SSHAT, CDR2 FNYEAQ (reference sequence). The CDR3 protein is CASSLAFGLANEQFF. The DNA for the CDR3 is TGTGCCAGCAGCTTAGCGTTTGGACTAGCGAATGAGCAGTTCTTC.

The rearrangement uses TRBV6-2 or TRBV6-3 and TRBJ2-7, with D maybe TRBD2 (6 bases). This CDR3 has 13 amino acids. Trimming stripped 2 bases from V and 4 bases from J, with 9 bases between. Germline CDR1 reads MNHEY; CDR2 reads SVGEGT. CDR3 in DNA: TGTGCCAGCAGTTACGGGGACTGGTACGAGCAGTACTTC. Its translation is CASSYGDWYEQYF.

The V call is TRBV19, the J call TRBJ1-1, with TRBD1 identical over 7 bases. The V segment lost 2 bases and the J segment 2 bases; nucleotides outside the gene matches: 5. This CDR3 comprises 15 residues. The germline CDR1 and CDR2 sequences are LNHDA and SQIVND (reference sequence). The CDR3 reads CASSIMGQRNTEAFF. In nucleotides, the CDR3 is TGTGCCAGTAGTATAATGGGACAGCGCAACACTGAAGCTTTCTTT.

This chain connects TRBV5-1 to TRBJ2-7; D not resolved. Germline values: CDR1 SGHRS, CDR2 YFSETQ. The length of the CDR3 is 14 residues. V gave up 0 bases and J gave up 2 bases, with 9 bases separating them. The CDR3 is CASSLGVRTYEQYF. The CDR3, as DNA: TGCGCCAGCAGCTTGGGGGTAAGGACCTACGAGCAGTACTTC.

The chain links TRBV5-1 to TRBJ1-2, with D perhaps matching TRBD1 (5 bases). Germline CDR1 reads SGHRS; CDR2 reads YFSETQ. The V gene lost 0 bases and the J gene lost 2 bases, with 8 bases spanning the gap. There are 14 residues in the CDR3. DNA of the CDR3: TGCGCCAGCAGCTTGGCCGCAGGGAACTATGGCTACACCTTC. Its translation is CASSLAAGNYGYTF.

This clone was picked up one time. One junction end disagrees with the germline gene, perhaps due to a read error. The identical CDR3 is also encoded by other nucleotide sequences in the sample. This chain links TRBV29-1 with TRBJ1-2; 8 bases are shared with TRBD1. CDR1 is SQVTM and CDR2 is ANQGSEA in the germline V gene. The length of the CDR3 is 14 residues. CDR3 in DNA: TGCAGCGTAACAGGACAGGGAACGGCCTATGGCTACACCTTT. Its translation is CSVTGQGTAYGYTF.

This clone was detected only once. This chain uses TRBV29-1 with TRBJ1-6; maybe TRBD1 (5 bases). V was clipped by 6 bases and J by 10 bases, with 16 bases between them. CDR3 length: 13 residues. The germline gives CDR1 SQVTM, CDR2 ANQGSEA. As DNA, the CDR3 is TGCAGCGTACTAAGTCCTACAGGCTCACCCCTCCACTTT. It is translated as CSVLSPTGSPLHF.

The J gene is TRBJ2-5, the V gene TRBV30; TRBD1 is a possible D gene (6 bases). CDR1 is GTSNPN, CDR2 SVGIG, per germline (reference sequence). V was shortened by 2 bases and J by 5 bases, with 21 bases between the two germline ends. The CDR3 contains 16 residues. CDR3 in amino acids: CAWSKLTGQPTETQYF. DNA for the CDR3: TGTGCCTGGAGTAAGCTCACCGGACAGCCAACGGAGACCCAGTACTTC.